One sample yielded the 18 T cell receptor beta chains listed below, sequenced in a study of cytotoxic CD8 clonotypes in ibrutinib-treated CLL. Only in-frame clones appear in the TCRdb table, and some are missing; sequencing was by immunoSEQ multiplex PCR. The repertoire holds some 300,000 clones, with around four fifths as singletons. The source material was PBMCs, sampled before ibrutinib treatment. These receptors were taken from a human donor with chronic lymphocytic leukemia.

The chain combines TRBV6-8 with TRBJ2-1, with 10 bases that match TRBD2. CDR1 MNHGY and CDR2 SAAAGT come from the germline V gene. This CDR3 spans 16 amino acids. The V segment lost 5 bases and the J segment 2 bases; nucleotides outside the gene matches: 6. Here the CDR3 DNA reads TGTGCCAGCAGTGACGGACTAGCGGTTACCTACAATGAGCAGTTCTTC. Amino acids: CASSDGLAVTYNEQFF.

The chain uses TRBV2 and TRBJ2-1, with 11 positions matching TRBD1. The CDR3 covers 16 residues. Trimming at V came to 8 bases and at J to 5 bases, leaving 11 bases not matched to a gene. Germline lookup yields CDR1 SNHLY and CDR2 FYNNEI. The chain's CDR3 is CASPWTGGESNNEQFF. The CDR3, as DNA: TGTGCCAGCCCTTGGACAGGGGGCGAAAGTAACAATGAGCAGTTCTTC.

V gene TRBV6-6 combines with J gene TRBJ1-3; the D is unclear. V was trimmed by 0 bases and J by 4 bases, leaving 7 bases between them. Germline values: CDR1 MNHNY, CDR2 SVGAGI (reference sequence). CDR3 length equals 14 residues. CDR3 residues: CASSYSAGGNTIYF. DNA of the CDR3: TGTGCCAGCAGTTACTCGGCGGGGGGAAACACCATATATTTT.

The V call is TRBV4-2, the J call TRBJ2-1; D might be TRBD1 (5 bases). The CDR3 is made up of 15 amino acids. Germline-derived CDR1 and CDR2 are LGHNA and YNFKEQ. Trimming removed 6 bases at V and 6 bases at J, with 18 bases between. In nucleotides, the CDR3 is TGTGCCAGCAGTCTACAGTACAAAGGGGTCAATGAGCAGTTCTTC. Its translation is CASSLQYKGVNEQFF.

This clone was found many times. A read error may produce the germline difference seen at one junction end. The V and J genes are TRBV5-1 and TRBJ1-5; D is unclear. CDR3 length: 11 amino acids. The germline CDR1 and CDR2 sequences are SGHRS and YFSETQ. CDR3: CASSLCLPEDF. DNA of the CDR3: TGCGCCAGCAGCTTGTGCCTTCCGGAGGATTTT.

The CDR3 DNA sequence: TGTGCCAGCAGTTCCCGTGGGGGGGGCTACACCTTC. It encodes CASSSRGGGYTF. This chain links TRBV27 with TRBJ1-2; possibly TRBD1 for D (5 bases). Germline-derived CDR1 and CDR2 are MNHEY and SMNVEV (reference sequence). The CDR3 is 12 residues long. V lost 4 bases and J lost 8, with 11 bases in between.

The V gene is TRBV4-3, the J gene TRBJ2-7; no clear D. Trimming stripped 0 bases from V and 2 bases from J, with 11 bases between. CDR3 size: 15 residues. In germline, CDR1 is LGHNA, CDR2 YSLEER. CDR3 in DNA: TGCGCCAGCAGCCAAGAGCCGGGCGGTACCTACGAGCAGTACTTC. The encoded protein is CASSQEPGGTYEQYF.

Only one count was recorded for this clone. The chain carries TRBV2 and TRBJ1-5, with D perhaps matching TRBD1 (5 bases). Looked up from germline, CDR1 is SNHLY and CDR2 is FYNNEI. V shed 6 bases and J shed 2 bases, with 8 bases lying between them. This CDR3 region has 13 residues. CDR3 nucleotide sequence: TGTGCCAGCAGAGACAGTGGCAATCAGCCCCAGCATTTT. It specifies CASRDSGNQPQHF.

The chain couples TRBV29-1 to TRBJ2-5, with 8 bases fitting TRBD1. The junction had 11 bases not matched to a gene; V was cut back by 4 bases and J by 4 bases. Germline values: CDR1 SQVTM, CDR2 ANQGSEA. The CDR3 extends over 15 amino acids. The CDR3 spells CSVVITGGQGETQYF. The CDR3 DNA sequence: TGCAGCGTTGTGATAACAGGGGGACAAGGAGAGACCCAGTACTTC. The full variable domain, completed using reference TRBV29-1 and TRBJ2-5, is SAVISQKPSRDICQRGTSLTIQCQVDSQVTMMFWYRQQPGQSLTLIATANQGSEATYESGFVIDKFPISRPNLTFSTLTVSNMSPEDSSIYLCSVVITGGQGETQYFGPGTRLLVL.

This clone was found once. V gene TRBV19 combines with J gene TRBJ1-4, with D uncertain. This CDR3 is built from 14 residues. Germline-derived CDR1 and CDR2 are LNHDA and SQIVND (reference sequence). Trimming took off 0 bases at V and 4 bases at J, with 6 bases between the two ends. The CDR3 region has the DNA TGTGCCAGTAGTATAGATCGGGATAATGAAAAACTGTTTTTT. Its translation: CASSIDRDNEKLFF.

The DNA for the CDR3 is TGCGCCAGTCAAAAGGACGGTGGGACTGAAGCTTTCTTT. Translated: CASQKDGGTEAFF. The J gene is TRBJ1-1, the V gene TRBV5-1; unclear D gene. Germline V gene lookup returns CDR1 SGHRS and CDR2 YFSETQ. The V end lost 8 bases, the J end lost 5 bases, and 16 bases lay between the germline ends. The CDR3 is 13 residues long.

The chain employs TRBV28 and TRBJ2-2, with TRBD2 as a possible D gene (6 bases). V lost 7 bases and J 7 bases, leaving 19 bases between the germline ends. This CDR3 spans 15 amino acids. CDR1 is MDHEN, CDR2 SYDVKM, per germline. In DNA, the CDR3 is TGTGCCAGCAAACACGGTGCGGGGTCGGGCGGGGAGCTGTTTTTT. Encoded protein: CASKHGAGSGGELFF.

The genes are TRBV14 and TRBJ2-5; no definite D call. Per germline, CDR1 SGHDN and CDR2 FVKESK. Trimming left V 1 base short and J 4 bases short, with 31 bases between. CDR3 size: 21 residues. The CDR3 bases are TGTGCCAGCAGCCAAGTCGGCGGTCTGCTCGGCTACTTAACCAGAGGAGAGACCCAGTACTTC. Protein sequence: CASSQVGGLLGYLTRGETQYF. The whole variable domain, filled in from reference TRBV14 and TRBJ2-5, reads EAGVTQFPSHSVIEKGQTVTLRCDPISGHDNLYWYRRVMGKEIKFLLHFVKESKQDESGMPNNRFLAERTGGTYSTLKVQPAELEDSGVYFCASSQVGGLLGYLTRGETQYFGPGTRLLVL.

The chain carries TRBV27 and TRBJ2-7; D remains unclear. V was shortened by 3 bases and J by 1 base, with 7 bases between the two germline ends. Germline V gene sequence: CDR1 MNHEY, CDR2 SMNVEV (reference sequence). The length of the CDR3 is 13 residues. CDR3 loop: CASSFFPSYEQYF. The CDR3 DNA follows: TGTGCCAGCAGTTTCTTTCCGTCCTACGAGCAGTACTTC.

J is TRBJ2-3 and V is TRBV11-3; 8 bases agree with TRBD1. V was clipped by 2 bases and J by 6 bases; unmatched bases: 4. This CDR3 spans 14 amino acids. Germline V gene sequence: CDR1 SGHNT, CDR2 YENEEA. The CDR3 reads CASSLTRTGDTQYF. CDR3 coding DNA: TGTGCCAGCAGCTTAACCCGGACAGGGGATACGCAGTATTTT.

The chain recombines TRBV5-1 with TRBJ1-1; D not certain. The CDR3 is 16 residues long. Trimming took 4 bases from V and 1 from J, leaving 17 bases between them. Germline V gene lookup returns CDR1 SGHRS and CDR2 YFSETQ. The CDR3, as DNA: TGCGCCAGCAGCCTGTCGATCACAGCGCCGAACACTGAAGCTTTCTTT. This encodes CASSLSITAPNTEAFF.

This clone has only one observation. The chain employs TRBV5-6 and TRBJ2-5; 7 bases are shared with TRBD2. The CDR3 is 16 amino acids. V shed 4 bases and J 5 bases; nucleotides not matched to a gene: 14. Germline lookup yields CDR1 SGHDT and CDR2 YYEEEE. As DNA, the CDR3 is TGTGCCAGCAGCCGTCCCCGGGGGGAGGGCCGTGAGACCCAGTACTTC. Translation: CASSRPRGEGRETQYF.

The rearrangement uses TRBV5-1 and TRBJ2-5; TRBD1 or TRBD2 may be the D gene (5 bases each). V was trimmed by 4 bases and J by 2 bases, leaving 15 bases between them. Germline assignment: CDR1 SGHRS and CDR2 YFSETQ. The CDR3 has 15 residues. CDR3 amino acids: CASSPGRGPQETQYF. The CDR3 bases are TGCGCCAGCAGCCCGGGTAGGGGACCTCAAGAGACCCAGTACTTC.